Shown below are 27 T cell receptor beta chains from a single sample sequenced in a study of technical replicates of blood from several donors. Produced via immunoSEQ multiplex PCR; TCRdb's table is partial and in-frame only. The sample yields about 79,000 clones, under 95% seen once. The sample consisted of T cells isolated from PBMCs. The source is a human donor in good health.

The chain has TRBV6-6 and TRBJ1-5, with TRBD1 identical over 10 bases. The J segment lost 7 bases and the V segment lost 6 bases, leaving 6 bases of the junction unmatched. Germline V gene data show CDR1 as MNHNY and CDR2 as SVGAGI (reference sequence). The CDR3 loop spans 14 amino acids. The CDR3 nucleotides are TGTGCCAGCAGGGGGGGGACAGGGGACCAGCCCCAGCATTTT. Protein product: CASRGGTGDQPQHF.

The chain recombines TRBV30 with TRBJ1-2; D call uncertain. CDR3 size: 12 residues. V was shortened by 0 bases and J by 4 bases, with 6 bases between the two germline ends. Germline CDR1 GTSNPN, CDR2 SVGIG (reference sequence). CDR3: CAWSVMSYGYTF. DNA of the CDR3: TGTGCCTGGAGTGTGATGAGCTATGGCTACACCTTC.

The chain is built from TRBV11-2 and TRBJ2-1, with TRBD2 identical over 13 bases. Germline V lookup: CDR1 SGHAT, CDR2 FQNNGV. The CDR3 consists of 15 residues. The V gene end was trimmed by 8 bases and the J gene end by 15 bases; junction bases not matched to a gene: 16. The CDR3 sequence is CASSLTGLAGPWWFF. The CDR3 coding sequence is TGTGCCAGCTCCTTAACGGGACTAGCGGGGCCCTGGTGGTTCTTC.

CDR3 in DNA: TGTGCCAGCAGCTTGGAAGCTAGGTCTGGGTACAATGAGCAGTTCTTC. Its protein product is CASSLEARSGYNEQFF. This chain links TRBV5-5 with TRBJ2-1; D ambiguous. V was trimmed by 0 bases and J by 4 bases, leaving 14 bases between them. CDR1 is SGHKS and CDR2 is YYEKEE in the germline V gene (reference sequence). This CDR3 is 16 amino acids long.

This rearrangement joins TRBV27 to TRBJ1-2; 11 bases match TRBD1. This CDR3 spans 15 amino acids. Germline CDR1 reads MNHEY; CDR2 reads SMNVEV (reference sequence). V lost 6 bases and J lost 6; bases outside the gene matches: 9. CDR3 region: CASSLGGQGGDGYTF. As DNA, the CDR3 is TGTGCCAGCAGCTTGGGGGGACAGGGGGGCGATGGCTACACCTTC.

This chain connects TRBV10-1 to TRBJ1-5; TRBD1 aligns across 9 bases. The V and J ends lost 10 bases and 2 bases, in that order; junction bases with no gene match: 24. This CDR3 spans 20 amino acids. Germline lookup yields CDR1 WNHNN and CDR2 SYGVQD (reference sequence). CDR3 residues: CATITNGTGGEVSGNQPQHF. CDR3 nucleotide sequence: TGCGCCACCATTACGAACGGAACAGGGGGCGAGGTGAGTGGCAATCAGCCCCAGCATTTT.

The rearrangement joins TRBV6-1 to TRBJ1-4; D ambiguous. Germline CDR1 is MNHNS and CDR2 is SASEGT. This CDR3 is built from 17 residues. Between the trimmed V and J ends, which lost 4 bases and 0 bases, there was a span of 15 bases. CDR3 amino acids: CASSGLRHVATNEKLFF. CDR3 nucleotide sequence: TGTGCCAGCAGTGGGTTAAGACATGTTGCAACTAATGAAAAACTGTTTTTT.

The rearrangement uses TRBV2 and TRBJ2-1, with TRBD2 as a possible D gene (5 bases). The CDR3 runs 15 residues. The germline gives CDR1 SNHLY, CDR2 FYNNEI. The V gene lost 4 bases and the J gene lost 5 bases, with 15 bases spanning the gap. The CDR3 spells CASSVLARLNNEQFF. CDR3 DNA sequence: TGTGCCAGCAGTGTTCTAGCCCGGCTAAACAATGAGCAGTTCTTC.

The CDR3 coding sequence is TGTGCCAGCAGCTTAGGCGGCACGGCTTTTTGGCCCCAGCATTTT. It translates to CASSLGGTAFWPQHF. The gene calls are TRBV7-9 and TRBJ1-5; D ambiguous. Per germline, CDR1 SEHNR and CDR2 FQNEAQ (reference sequence). Trimming removed 1 base at V and 9 bases at J, with 16 bases between. The CDR3 sequence is 15 residues long.

V and J are TRBV28 and TRBJ1-1, with TRBD1 matching 9 bases. With 6 bases clipped from V and 2 bases from J, the junction kept 10 bases outside the gene matches. The CDR3 has 16 residues. Germline V gene data show CDR1 as MDHEN and CDR2 as SYDVKM. CDR3 sequence: CASSRGTGLDNTEAFF. The CDR3 DNA reads TGTGCCAGCAGCCGAGGGACAGGGTTGGACAACACTGAAGCTTTCTTT.

The chain links TRBV9 to TRBJ2-7; 8 bases are shared with TRBD1. The CDR3 spans 15 residues. J was trimmed by 3 bases and V by 6 bases; bases with no gene match: 11. The germline V gene has CDR1 SGDLS and CDR2 YYNGEE. The CDR3 DNA sequence: TGTGCCAGCACCCCCTCGACAGGGGAAGGCTACGAGCAGTACTTC. This encodes CASTPSTGEGYEQYF.

The chain combines TRBV27 with TRBJ1-2, with 9 bases lining up with TRBD1. V shed 8 bases, J shed 6 bases, and the junction held 10 bases outside the gene matches. CDR1 and CDR2 from the germline V gene are MNHEY and SMNVEV (reference sequence). CDR3 length equals 14 residues. The CDR3 DNA follows: TGTGCCAGCGGGACAGGGTTCTTTCTCGATGGCTACACCTTC. Translated: CASGTGFFLDGYTF.

The V gene is TRBV7-6, the J gene TRBJ1-1, with 7 bases aligning to TRBD1. The germline V gene encodes CDR1 SGHVS and CDR2 FNYEAQ. J lost 4 bases, V lost 0 bases, and 8 bases had no gene match. This CDR3 contains 16 residues. The CDR3 DNA sequence: TGTGCCAGCAGCTTAGCAACAGGGGAAAGGGGCACTGAAGCTTTCTTT. Its protein is CASSLATGERGTEAFF.

Here the CDR3 reads CASSQDQQREANNEQFF. The CDR3 DNA is TGTGCCAGCAGCCAAGATCAGCAGCGGGAGGCCAACAATGAGCAGTTCTTC. The genes are TRBV4-2 and TRBJ2-1, with 9 bases that match TRBD2. The CDR3 contains 17 residues. V lost 0 bases to trimming and J lost 5 bases; unmatched junction nucleotides: 8. Germline CDR1 reads LGHNA; CDR2 reads YNFKEQ.

This clone has only one observation. The gene calls are TRBV11-2 and TRBJ2-7; 7 bases fit TRBD1. The CDR3 contains 14 residues. Per the germline V gene, CDR1 is SGHAT and CDR2 is FQNNGV. Losses at the gene ends were 3 bases for V and 5 bases for J; bases not matched to a gene: 7. CDR3 nucleotides: TGTGCCAGCAGCTTTGCCTATGACAGGGACGAGCAGTACTTC. It translates to CASSFAYDRDEQYF.

J is TRBJ1-2 and V is TRBV7-9; D ambiguous. V was cut by 1 base and J by 8 bases, with 20 bases left in between. Germline CDR1 is SEHNR and CDR2 is FQNEAQ (reference sequence). This CDR3 has 16 amino acids. CDR3 coding DNA: TGTGCCAGCAGCTTAGGAGTAGGCGGGCGGGCAACCGGCTACACCTTC. Its protein is CASSLGVGGRATGYTF.

V is TRBV29-1 and J is TRBJ2-7; the D is unclear. V was clipped by 6 bases and J by 0 bases, with 6 bases between them. Germline CDR1 reads SQVTM; CDR2 reads ANQGSEA. The CDR3 is 11 residues long. The CDR3, as DNA: TGCAGCGTGATCAGCTCCTACGAGCAGTACTTC. Translated: CSVISSYEQYF.

This clone was seen a single time. V usage is TRBV18 and J usage is TRBJ2-7, with TRBD2 as a possible D gene (6 bases). This CDR3 region has 14 residues. Trimming pared 3 bases from V and 7 bases from J, leaving 16 bases between. Looked up from germline, CDR1 is KGHSH and CDR2 is LQKENI. DNA for the CDR3: TGTGCCAGCTCACCGTCTAGCGCCTTACGGGAGCAGTACTTC. This encodes CASSPSSALREQYF. The whole variable domain, filled in from reference TRBV18 and TRBJ2-7, reads NAGVMQNPRHLVRRRGQEARLRCSPMKGHSHVYWYRQLPEEGLKFMVYLQKENIIDESGMPKERFSAEFPKEGPSILRIQQVVRGDSAAYFCASSPSSALREQYFGPGTRLTVT.

The chain carries TRBV5-5 and TRBJ1-1; TRBD1 agrees at 7 bases. The V segment lost 2 bases and the J segment 2 bases; nucleotides outside the gene matches: 9. This CDR3 comprises 16 residues. Germline lookup yields CDR1 SGHKS and CDR2 YYEKEE (reference sequence). The CDR3 DNA follows: TGTGCCAGCAGCTTCCATAGACAGGGTGGAAACACTGAAGCTTTCTTT. Translation: CASSFHRQGGNTEAFF.

The gene calls are TRBV10-3 and TRBJ2-5; possibly TRBD2 for D (6 bases). V gave up 0 bases and J gave up 7 bases, with 15 bases separating them. The CDR3 is 15 residues long. CDR1 is ENHRY and CDR2 is SYGVKD in the germline V gene. CDR3 in amino acids: CAISESAAGIATQYF. CDR3 in DNA: TGTGCCATCAGTGAGTCTGCGGCGGGAATTGCGACCCAGTACTTC.

This chain joins TRBV9 and TRBJ2-5; no clear D. V was trimmed by 6 bases and J by 2 bases, leaving 11 bases between them. This CDR3 region has 13 residues. In germline, CDR1 is SGDLS, CDR2 YYNGEE. In nucleotides, the CDR3 is TGTGCCAGCACCCTGGAGCAACAAGAGACCCAGTACTTC. Protein: CASTLEQQETQYF.

CDR3 protein: CASSLRGELNEQFF. CDR3 sequence (DNA): TGCGCCAGCAGCCTACGGGGGGAGTTGAATGAGCAGTTCTTC. V usage is TRBV5-1 and J usage is TRBJ2-1; 7 nucleotides align to TRBD2. Trimming took 4 bases from V and 7 from J; bases not matched to a gene: 8. This CDR3 spans 14 amino acids. In germline, CDR1 is SGHRS, CDR2 YFSETQ.

The chain recombines TRBV2 with TRBJ2-7, with 9 bases that match TRBD1. Germline CDR1 SNHLY, CDR2 FYNNEI. V lost 8 bases and J lost 5; bases outside the gene matches: 7. The length of the CDR3 is 13 residues. In nucleotides, the CDR3 is TGTGCCAGCGGCCGGGACAGGGCCGACGAGCAGTACTTC. Its translation is CASGRDRADEQYF.

This chain joins TRBV15 and TRBJ1-5; 8 bases are shared with TRBD1. The CDR3 runs to 16 residues. The germline V gene encodes CDR1 LNHNV and CDR2 YYDKDF (reference sequence). Trimming removed 3 bases from V and 7 bases from J; junction bases left unmatched: 11. The CDR3 DNA sequence: TGTGCCACCAGCAGTCGGGGCCAGGGGGCTGAACAGCCCCAGCATTTT. Its translation is CATSSRGQGAEQPQHF.

The count of this clone is one. The gene calls are TRBV9 and TRBJ2-3; TRBD2 matches at 9 bases. This CDR3 is 16 amino acids long. Trimming at V came to 0 bases and at J to 5 bases, leaving 7 bases not matched to a gene. Germline V lookup: CDR1 SGDLS, CDR2 YYNGEE. The CDR3 nucleotides read TGTGCCAGCAGCGTAGGTAGCGGGAGTTTCAGAGATACGCAGTATTTT. Translating it yields CASSVGSGSFRDTQYF.

This clone showed up just once. V is TRBV15 and J is TRBJ1-5; weak D call: TRBD1 (5 bases). V lost 0 bases and J 6 bases, leaving 12 bases between the germline ends. This CDR3 is built from 15 residues. Germline CDR1 reads LNHNV; CDR2 reads YYDKDF (reference sequence). As DNA, the CDR3 is TGTGCCACCAGCAGAGATCGGGGGGGGAGTCAGCCCCAGCATTTT. This codes for CATSRDRGGSQPQHF.

The chain carries TRBV7-9 and TRBJ1-5; D might be TRBD1 (5 bases). Trimming shortened V by 6 bases and J by 9 bases, and 15 bases separated the two germline ends. Germline CDR1 reads SEHNR; CDR2 reads FQNEAQ (reference sequence). The CDR3 is made up of 13 amino acids. CDR3: CASSRQPQAPQHF. CDR3 DNA: TGTGCCAGCAGTAGACAGCCCCAGGCGCCCCAGCATTTT.